The subject of this entry is one TCR beta chain. This entry belongs to a study of shared clonotypes between healthy human individuals. CDR1 and CDR2 (germline): SGDLS, YYNGEE. The CDR3 spans 16 residues. The V end lost 3 bases, the J end lost 4 bases, and 16 bases lay between the germline ends. Division of CD4+ cells produced a CD45RA+ naive subset and a CD45RA-negative memory subset. The run depth of the assay was deep. Authors' data handling: ImmunoSEQ yielded junction-only sequences lacking quality scores, so filtering differed. Profiled with immunoSEQ multiplex PCR; TCRdb holds only in-frame clones, not every one. That table supplies the V and J calls and clone size; D and trimming were determined from the DNA. The sample includes 190,000 or so clones, 60% to 75% of them seen just once.

Sample: memory CD4+ T cells sorted from blood. Specified subset: CD45RA-negative fraction. The V and J genes are TRBV9 and TRBJ2-2; TRBD2 might be the D (7 bases). This receptor was identified in a man aged 25 to 40 in good health. This chain's CDR3 is CASSDVRGARTGELFF. The CDR3, as DNA: TGTGCCAGCAGCGATGTCCGGGGGGCGCGCACCGGGGAGCTGTTTTTT. The whole variable domain, remainder taken from reference TRBV9 and TRBJ2-2, is DSGVTQTPKHLITATGQRVTLRCSPRSGDLSVYWYQQSLDQGLQFLIQYYNGEERAKGNILERFSAQQFPDLHSELNLSSLELGDSALYFCASSDVRGARTGELFFGEGSRLTVL.